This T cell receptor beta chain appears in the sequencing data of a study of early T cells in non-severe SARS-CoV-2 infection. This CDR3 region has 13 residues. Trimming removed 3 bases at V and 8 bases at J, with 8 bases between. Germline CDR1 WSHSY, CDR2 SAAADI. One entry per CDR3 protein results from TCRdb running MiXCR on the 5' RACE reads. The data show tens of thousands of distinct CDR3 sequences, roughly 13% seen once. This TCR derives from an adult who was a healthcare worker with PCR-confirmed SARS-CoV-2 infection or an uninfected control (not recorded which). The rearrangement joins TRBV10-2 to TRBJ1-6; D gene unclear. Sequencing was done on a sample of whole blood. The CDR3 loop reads CASSETPDSPLHF. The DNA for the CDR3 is TGCGCCAGCAGTGAAACTCCGGATTCACCCCTCCACTTT.